The 32 T cell receptor beta chains below were found in one sample sequenced in a study of Ad26.COV2.S vaccination and SARS-CoV-2 variants. The data were produced by immunoSEQ multiplex PCR, yet TCRdb's version contains in-frame clones alone and is incomplete. Of hundreds of thousands of clones listed, around 89% were seen once; the top ten hold roughly 1.5%. Treatment in this sample: roughly 20 received Ad26.COV2.S at low or high dose, single or two shots; roughly five received placebo; per-sample allocation not given. On day 63 after the first injection, vaccine and placebo recipients gave samples. This specimen consisted of peripheral blood, obtained in a trial of Ad26.COV2.S vaccine versus placebo. These receptor sequences come from a person between 18 and 59 years old who received the Ad26.COV2.S COVID-19 vaccine or a placebo.

Written as DNA, the CDR3 is TGTGCCAGCAGCCCCAGGGTCCTAGACGGGGAGCTGTTTTTT. This sequence encodes CASSPRVLDGELFF. This chain connects TRBV7-9 to TRBJ2-2, with D perhaps matching TRBD1 (5 bases). The ends were cut back, 5 bases at V and 7 bases at J, with 14 bases in the middle. Germline CDR1 and CDR2: SEHNR and FQNEAQ (reference sequence). The CDR3 has 14 residues. The complete variable domain, with remaining parts taken from reference TRBV7-9 and TRBJ2-2, reads DTGVSQNPRHKITKRGQNVTFRCDPISEHNRLYWYRQTLGQGPEFLTYFQNEAQLEKSRLLSDRFSAERPKGSFSTLEIQRTEQGDSAMYLCASSPRVLDGELFFGEGSRLTVL.

The chain is built from TRBV5-1 and TRBJ1-2, with 10 positions matching TRBD1. This CDR3 has 13 residues. Per the germline V gene, CDR1 is SGHRS and CDR2 is YFSETQ. The V gene end was trimmed by 4 bases and the J gene end by 7 bases; junction bases not matched to a gene: 4. CDR3 amino acids: CASSGQGVGGYTF. CDR3 sequence (DNA): TGCGCCAGCAGCGGACAGGGGGTCGGTGGCTACACCTTC.

V is TRBV5-8 and J is TRBJ1-1, with D unresolved. Deletions cut 1 base from V and 3 bases from J, with 7 bases between. The CDR3 extends over 13 amino acids. Germline V gives CDR1 SGHTS, CDR2 YDEGEE. The CDR3 region is CASSLWRDTEAFF. The CDR3 DNA sequence: TGTGCCAGCAGCTTGTGGCGGGACACTGAAGCTTTCTTT.

This clone was detected once. The CDR3 DNA sequence: TGTGCCAGTAGCCTCGTACAGGGGTTTAATGCTGAAGCTTTCTTT. Translating it yields CASSLVQGFNAEAFF. This chain uses TRBV19 with TRBJ1-1; 7 nucleotides align to TRBD1. Germline CDR1 LNHDA, CDR2 SQIVND (reference sequence). CDR3 length: 15 amino acids. Trimming removed 6 bases from V and 6 bases from J; junction bases left unmatched: 13.

The gene calls are TRBV7-3 and TRBJ1-2, with a tentative D call TRBD1 (6 bases). The V gene's germline CDR1 is SGHTA and CDR2 FQGTGA. CDR3 length: 15 amino acids. V shed 5 bases and J shed 6 bases, with 19 bases lying between them. Written as DNA, the CDR3 is TGTGCCAGCAGCCAAGCAGGGGCCCCTCTTGATGGCTACACCTTC. Translating gives CASSQAGAPLDGYTF.

The rearrangement joins TRBV4-2 to TRBJ2-2, with D tentatively TRBD2 (5 bases). Between the trimmed V and J ends, which lost 0 bases and 4 bases, there was a span of 15 bases. CDR1 is LGHNA, CDR2 YNFKEQ, per germline. The CDR3 has 17 residues. CDR3 amino acids: CASSQDGPSRFTGELFF. The CDR3 bases are TGTGCCAGCAGCCAAGATGGGCCTAGCCGTTTCACCGGGGAGCTGTTTTTT.

The chain uses TRBV19 and TRBJ2-7, with 9 bases matching TRBD2. With V trimmed by 3 bases and J by 4 bases, 4 bases remained unmatched. The CDR3 runs to 14 residues. Germline lookup yields CDR1 LNHDA and CDR2 SQIVND (reference sequence). The CDR3 is CASSILSGRYEQYF. Written as DNA, the CDR3 is TGTGCCAGTAGTATTCTAAGCGGGAGGTACGAGCAGTACTTC.

V is TRBV4-1 and J is TRBJ2-5, with 11 bases matching TRBD1. CDR3 length equals 16 residues. Germline lookup yields CDR1 MGHRA and CDR2 YSYEKL. The J segment lost 5 bases and the V segment lost 1 base, leaving 6 bases of the junction unmatched. The CDR3 is CASSQAWTGGAETQYF. The CDR3 nucleotides are TGCGCCAGCAGCCAAGCCTGGACAGGGGGCGCGGAGACCCAGTACTTC.

This clone showed up just a few times. V and J are TRBV6-5 and TRBJ1-6, with 9 bases identical to TRBD1. This CDR3 has 15 residues. Germline CDR1 is MNHEY and CDR2 is SVGAGI. V gave up 4 bases and J gave up 9 bases; unmatched junction bases: 7. The CDR3 DNA follows: TGTGCCAGCAGTTCAGGACAGGGGAGGGGTTCACCCCTCCACTTT. This gives the protein CASSSGQGRGSPLHF.

Details on this clone: Other DNA sequences from this sample encode an identical CDR3 as well. In nucleotides, the CDR3 is TGTGCCATCAGTGAGTCACAGGGTCAAGAGACCCAGTACTTC. This codes for CAISESQGQETQYF. The rearrangement joins TRBV10-3 to TRBJ2-5; a possible D gene is TRBD1 (6 bases). V lost 0 bases and J 2 bases, leaving 7 bases between the germline ends. CDR3 length equals 14 residues. The germline V gene has CDR1 ENHRY and CDR2 SYGVKD.

This clone was seen once. This chain uses TRBV24-1 with TRBJ2-3, with a tentative D call TRBD1 (6 bases). CDR3 length equals 16 residues. Per germline, CDR1 KGHDR and CDR2 SFDVKD. V lost 5 bases and J lost 2, with 16 bases in between. The CDR3 coding sequence is TGTGCCACCAGTGGTCGAGAAGGGGGACCCACAGATACGCAGTATTTT. Encoded protein: CATSGREGGPTDTQYF.

This clone has a handful of counts. The chain links TRBV19 to TRBJ1-5; 7 bases agree with TRBD1. V dropped 1 base and J dropped 3; count of bases not matched to a gene: 3. The CDR3 runs 15 residues. CDR1 is LNHDA and CDR2 is SQIVND in the germline V gene (reference sequence). The DNA of the CDR3 is TGTGCCAGTAGTATAGCCAGGGGGTTCAATCAGCCCCAGCATTTT. Protein: CASSIARGFNQPQHF.

The chain combines TRBV27 with TRBJ1-4; the match to TRBD1 covers 8 bases. The V segment lost 4 bases and the J segment 8 bases; nucleotides outside the gene matches: 9. In germline, CDR1 is MNHEY, CDR2 SMNVEV (reference sequence). The CDR3 extends over 15 amino acids. CDR3 DNA sequence: TGTGCCAGCAGTTCCCTAGGACAGGGAGGGGAAAAACTGTTTTTT. It specifies CASSSLGQGGEKLFF.

This clone was counted a single time. Within the sample, other DNA sequences also encode this same CDR3. The V gene is TRBV12-3 or TRBV12-4, the J gene TRBJ2-7; D not resolved. This CDR3 is built from 13 residues. V was cut by 1 base and J by 2 bases, with 6 bases left in between. The DNA of the CDR3 is TGTGCCAGCAGTTTAGGCGGCCCCTACGAGCAGTACTTC. Amino acid sequence: CASSLGGPYEQYF.

J is TRBJ1-4 and V is TRBV3-1 (or the pseudogene TRBV3-2); D ambiguous. The V end was cut by 0 bases, the J end by 4 bases, with 9 bases between. This CDR3 is 15 amino acids long. Germline assignment: CDR1 LGHDT and CDR2 YNNKEL (reference sequence). The CDR3 DNA follows: TGTGCCAGCAGCCAAGATCTTAAATATAATGAAAAACTGTTTTTT. Translation: CASSQDLKYNEKLFF.

The rearrangement joins TRBV15 to TRBJ2-1; TRBD1 matches 8 bases. From germline, CDR1 is LNHNV and CDR2 YYDKDF (reference sequence). The J segment lost 4 bases and the V segment lost 4 bases, leaving 6 bases of the junction unmatched. This CDR3 comprises 15 residues. The CDR3 sequence: CATSKTGDWYNEQFF. CDR3 DNA: TGTGCCACCAGCAAGACAGGGGACTGGTACAATGAGCAGTTCTTC.

The rearrangement links TRBV10-3 to TRBJ1-1; no clear D. Germline assignment: CDR1 ENHRY and CDR2 SYGVKD. Trimming removed 5 bases from V and 4 bases from J, with 17 bases in between. The CDR3 has 15 residues. The CDR3 spells CAISRLTGEGTEAFF. Written as DNA, the CDR3 is TGTGCCATCAGTAGACTCACCGGTGAGGGCACTGAAGCTTTCTTT.

The chain is built from TRBV2 and TRBJ2-3; 7 bases map to TRBD2. Germline V gene lookup returns CDR1 SNHLY and CDR2 FYNNEI. Trimming removed 6 bases from V and 3 bases from J; junction bases left unmatched: 9. The CDR3 length is 15 residues. CDR3 sequence reads: CASSLIAGITDTQYF. The DNA of the CDR3 is TGTGCCAGCAGCCTAATAGCGGGCATTACAGATACGCAGTATTTT.

CDR3 sequence reads: CATSTGLAGVTDEQFF. DNA of the CDR3: TGTGCCACCAGCACAGGACTAGCGGGAGTAACTGATGAGCAGTTCTTC. The chain is built from TRBV15 and TRBJ2-1; 13 bases match TRBD2. The CDR3 is made up of 16 amino acids. Trimming removed 4 bases from V and 8 bases from J; junction bases left unmatched: 8. Germline V gene lookup returns CDR1 LNHNV and CDR2 YYDKDF (reference sequence).

V usage is TRBV10-3 and J usage is TRBJ2-2, with D maybe TRBD1 (6 bases). The CDR3 sequence is 15 residues long. The germline V gene has CDR1 ENHRY and CDR2 SYGVKD. The V gene lost 3 bases and the J gene lost 2 bases, with 10 bases spanning the gap. The CDR3 nucleotides read TGTGCCATCAGTGATAAGGGGACAAACACCGGGGAGCTGTTTTTT. Its translation is CAISDKGTNTGELFF.

The J gene is TRBJ2-4, the V gene TRBV7-6; D assignment may be TRBD1 or TRBD2 (6 bases each). Trimming took off 1 base at V and 1 base at J, with 11 bases between the two ends. There are 16 residues in the CDR3. Per the germline V gene, CDR1 is SGHVS and CDR2 is FNYEAQ. The CDR3 reads CASSLEPGAAKNIQYF. CDR3 sequence (DNA): TGTGCCAGCAGCTTAGAACCGGGGGCGGCCAAAAACATTCAGTACTTC.

This chain connects TRBV5-1 to TRBJ2-4, with D unresolved. This CDR3 is 13 amino acids long. CDR1 and CDR2 (germline): SGHRS, YFSETQ. Trimming removed 0 bases from V and 10 bases from J, with 11 bases in between. In DNA form, the CDR3 reads TGCGCCAGCAGCTTGGCCGAAGGTGTGATTCAGTACTTC. It encodes CASSLAEGVIQYF.

V and J are TRBV14 and TRBJ2-2; 8 bases match TRBD2. Germline values: CDR1 SGHDN, CDR2 FVKESK. V lost 1 base to trimming and J lost 8 bases; unmatched junction nucleotides: 12. The CDR3 spans 17 residues. In DNA, the CDR3 is TGTGCCAGCAGCCAAGGCCATGGACTAGCTGTGGCTGGGGAGCTGTTTTTT. This codes for CASSQGHGLAVAGELFF.

In DNA form, the CDR3 reads TGTGCCACCAGCAGAGAAGCCCGGAGGGAGGTGGGAAAACTGTTTTTT. Its translation is CATSREARREVGKLFF. The chain joins TRBV15 to TRBJ1-4, with unresolved D. Germline V gene sequence: CDR1 LNHNV, CDR2 YYDKDF (reference sequence). There are 16 residues in the CDR3. Trimming pared 0 bases from V and 10 bases from J, leaving 18 bases between.

This clone was seen once. The CDR3 coding sequence is TGTGCCAGCAGCTTACAGCTATGGACAGGGTACGACAATGAGCAGTTCTTC. As protein: CASSLQLWTGYDNEQFF. The J gene is TRBJ2-1, the V gene TRBV5-8; the match to TRBD1 covers 8 bases. This CDR3 has 17 amino acids. Trimming at V came to 2 bases and at J to 5 bases, leaving 12 bases not matched to a gene. Per the germline V gene, CDR1 is SGHTS and CDR2 is YDEGEE.

The chain has TRBV7-8 and TRBJ2-7, with D unclear. The CDR3 extends over 14 amino acids. Germline V gene sequence: CDR1 SGHVS, CDR2 FQNEAQ. V was clipped by 1 base and J by 3 bases, with 10 bases between them. For the CDR3, the DNA is TGTGCCAGCAGCTTAGTAGTCCCCAGCTACGAGCAGTACTTC. Translation gives CASSLVVPSYEQYF.

The CDR3 coding sequence is TGTGCCAGCAGAAGTACTAGCGTGGAGCAGTTCTTC. The encoded protein is CASRSTSVEQFF. The chain joins TRBV12-3 or TRBV12-4 to TRBJ2-1; 7 bases match TRBD2. The V gene end was trimmed by 6 bases and the J gene end by 10 bases; junction bases not matched to a gene: 6. The CDR3 has 12 amino acids.

The rearrangement joins TRBV29-1 to TRBJ2-1; weak D call: TRBD2 (7 bases). The CDR3 runs to 17 residues. With 1 base removed from V and 0 bases from J, the gap between germline ends came to 16 bases. Germline-derived CDR1 and CDR2 are SQVTM and ANQGSEA. CDR3 sequence: CSVEARGDTRSYNEQFF. In DNA, the CDR3 is TGCAGCGTTGAAGCCCGGGGGGACACCCGCTCCTACAATGAGCAGTTCTTC.

The CDR3 protein is CASSQSRRGANQPQHF. The DNA of the CDR3 is TGTGCCAGCAGCCAAAGCCGAAGGGGGGCGAATCAGCCCCAGCATTTT. The V gene is TRBV3-1 (or the pseudogene TRBV3-2), the J gene TRBJ1-5, with D possibly being TRBD1 (6 bases). Trimming left V 2 bases short and J 4 bases short, with 15 bases between. Germline-derived CDR1 and CDR2 are LGHDT and YNNKEL (reference sequence). The CDR3 runs to 16 residues.

A single count supports this clone. The V and J genes are TRBV6-5 and TRBJ2-1; TRBD1 might be the D (6 bases). The CDR3 is made up of 14 amino acids. Germline V lookup: CDR1 MNHEY, CDR2 SVGAGI. Trimming took off 6 bases at V and 5 bases at J, with 14 bases between the two ends. The CDR3 DNA is TGTGCCAGCAGGCTGGCAACAGGGCACAATGAGCAGTTCTTC. Encoded protein: CASRLATGHNEQFF.

The rearrangement uses TRBV27 and TRBJ2-2; the D is unclear. The CDR3 spans 16 residues. Trimming pared 5 bases from V and 3 bases from J, leaving 16 bases between. Germline values: CDR1 MNHEY, CDR2 SMNVEV (reference sequence). The CDR3 here is CASSLTGRRHTGELFF. The CDR3 coding sequence is TGTGCCAGCAGTCTAACTGGCCGGCGGCACACCGGGGAGCTGTTTTTT.

The rearrangement uses TRBV6-6 and TRBJ1-5; D remains unclear. V lost 4 bases and J lost 2, with 9 bases in between. CDR3 length: 14 amino acids. CDR1 and CDR2 from the germline V gene are MNHNY and SVGAGI (reference sequence). The DNA of the CDR3 is TGTGCCAGCAGTTCGAGTCTAGGCAATCAGCCCCAGCATTTT. This codes for CASSSSLGNQPQHF.